A single sample is the source of the 12 T cell receptor beta chains below, sequenced in a study of blood T cell repertoires in COVID-19. Libraries were prepared by immunoSEQ multiplex PCR; TCRdb keeps only in-frame clonotypes and omits some of them. This table holds some 190,000 clones, 76% found once. The sample comprised peripheral blood. Receptors originate from a woman aged 45-60 years with active or convalescent COVID-19.

The CDR3 sequence: CASSRQGAGANVLTF. CDR3 DNA: TGTGCCAGCAGCCGACAGGGGGCTGGGGCCAACGTCCTGACTTTC. The rearrangement links TRBV7-9 to TRBJ2-6; 9 nucleotides align to TRBD1. V lost 5 bases and J lost 2; bases outside the gene matches: 1. Germline lookup yields CDR1 SEHNR and CDR2 FQNEAQ (reference sequence). This CDR3 has 15 amino acids. Based on the CDR3 plus reference TRBV7-9 and TRBJ2-6, the full variable domain is DTGVSQNPRHKITKRGQNVTFRCDPISEHNRLYWYRQTLGQGPEFLTYFQNEAQLEKSRLLSDRFSAERPKGSFSTLEIQRTEQGDSAMYLCASSRQGAGANVLTFGAGSRLTVL.

V is TRBV3-1 (or the pseudogene TRBV3-2) and J is TRBJ1-3; D not resolved. Germline V gene sequence: CDR1 LGHDT, CDR2 YNNKEL (reference sequence). The CDR3 has 14 amino acids. Trimming removed 8 bases from V and 0 bases from J, with 11 bases in between. Here the CDR3 DNA reads TGTGCCAGCGTCCCGGGGAGCTCTGGAAACACCATATATTTT. Encoded protein: CASVPGSSGNTIYF.

This sequence joins TRBV7-9 and TRBJ1-4; D uncertain. Germline CDR1 and CDR2: SEHNR and FQNEAQ (reference sequence). The CDR3 contains 15 residues. With 5 bases removed from V and 6 bases from J, the gap between germline ends came to 16 bases. The CDR3 DNA follows: TGTGCCAGCAGCCCGACTGGAGGTAGCCATGAAAAACTGTTTTTT. It encodes CASSPTGGSHEKLFF.

This clone was picked up a small number of times. V usage is TRBV28 and J usage is TRBJ1-1, with D uncertain. Per the germline V gene, CDR1 is MDHEN and CDR2 is SYDVKM. The V gene lost 3 bases and the J gene lost 1 base, with 6 bases spanning the gap. The CDR3 sequence is 13 residues long. CDR3 loop: CASSLRGNTEAFF. DNA for the CDR3: TGTGCCAGCAGTTTGAGAGGGAACACTGAAGCTTTCTTT.

The gene calls are TRBV25-1 and TRBJ2-7; D not certain. Germline CDR1 MGHDK, CDR2 SYGVNS. This CDR3 is 14 amino acids long. Between the trimmed V and J ends, which lost 5 bases and 0 bases, there was a span of 11 bases. The CDR3 here is CASSRTESSYEQYF. The CDR3 region has the DNA TGTGCCAGCAGTAGAACCGAGAGCTCCTACGAGCAGTACTTC.

The chain carries TRBV6-5 and TRBJ1-2, with a tentative D call TRBD1 (5 bases). Trimming cost V 10 bases and J 8 bases, with 20 bases left between them. The CDR3 spans 13 residues. Per the germline V gene, CDR1 is MNHEY and CDR2 is SVGAGI. CDR3 DNA: TGTGCCACTCGCCCGTTTAGGGGAGGAGGCTACACCTTC. The encoded protein is CATRPFRGGGYTF.

This clone was counted once. The chain joins TRBV7-2 to TRBJ2-1; 9 positions match TRBD2. In germline, CDR1 is SGHTA, CDR2 FQGNSA. The CDR3 has 17 amino acids. V trimming: 4 bases; J trimming: 7 bases; junction bases outside the gene matches: 14. Here the CDR3 DNA reads TGTGCCAGCAGCTCCGTTGCTAGCGGGGTTAGACGGAATGAGCAGTTCTTC. Residues: CASSSVASGVRRNEQFF.

This sequence joins TRBV4-2 and TRBJ2-7; 9 nucleotides line up with TRBD2. Per the germline V gene, CDR1 is LGHNA and CDR2 is YNFKEQ. V trimming: 0 bases; J trimming: 7 bases; junction bases outside the gene matches: 7. The CDR3 consists of 15 residues. Written as DNA, the CDR3 is TGTGCCAGCAGCCAAGAACAGCGGGAGGATAGGGAGCAGTACTTC. Encoded protein: CASSQEQREDREQYF.

The chain uses TRBV15 and TRBJ2-1, with D possibly being TRBD2 (5 bases). The V and J ends lost 1 base and 3 bases respectively, with 13 bases between them. CDR1 LNHNV and CDR2 YYDKDF come from the germline V gene (reference sequence). The CDR3 totals 16 residues. The CDR3 spells CATSRVVPAGYNEQFF. DNA for the CDR3: TGTGCCACCAGCAGAGTGGTCCCTGCGGGCTACAATGAGCAGTTCTTC.

This chain links TRBV7-3 with TRBJ2-5, with TRBD2 matching over 14 bases. V shed 2 bases and J 5 bases; nucleotides not matched to a gene: 13. This CDR3 spans 19 amino acids. CDR1 is SGHTA, CDR2 FQGTGA, per germline. Written as DNA, the CDR3 is TGTGCCAGCAGCTTACGTGCTCCGGCCGGGACTAGCGGGGGTGAGACCCAGTACTTC. Amino acids: CASSLRAPAGTSGGETQYF.

The chain uses TRBV6-5 and TRBJ1-1; a possible D gene is TRBD1 (5 bases). The CDR3 consists of 13 residues. The V gene's germline CDR1 is MNHEY and CDR2 SVGAGI. V was clipped by 6 bases and J by 0 bases, with 8 bases between them. The CDR3 coding sequence is TGTGCCAGCAGCAGGGTGGTGAACACTGAAGCTTTCTTT. Encoded protein: CASSRVVNTEAFF.

V gene TRBV27 combines with J gene TRBJ2-7; tentative D call: TRBD2 (6 bases). The CDR3 spans 15 residues. The V and J ends lost 7 bases and 1 base respectively, with 17 bases between them. In germline, CDR1 is MNHEY, CDR2 SMNVEV (reference sequence). The CDR3 region is CASTSGSGRSYEQYF. The CDR3 nucleotides read TGTGCCAGCACCTCCGGGAGTGGCAGATCCTACGAGCAGTACTTC.